This T cell receptor (beta chain) was recorded in a study of T-cell memory formation after mild COVID-19. The CDR3 is made up of 15 amino acids. V shed 4 bases and J shed 5 bases, with 18 bases lying between them. Germline V gives CDR1 SGHRS, CDR2 YFSETQ. MiXCR, run by TCRdb on the 5' RACE reads, gives a single entry per CDR3 protein. Here the sample spans over 150,000 distinct CDR3 sequences, 13% being singletons. This receptor was obtained from a man between 18 and 29 years old who had mild COVID-19 (a few samples of this study predate the infection). Cell type and time point are not known. The V gene is TRBV5-1, the J gene TRBJ2-5; perhaps D is TRBD1 or TRBD2 (5 bases each). Source material: PBMCs or a T cell subset sorted from them (not recorded which). The CDR3 DNA reads TGCGCCAGCAGCCCCGCGGTCCGGGGACGGGAGACCCAGTACTTC. Translated, it gives CASSPAVRGRETQYF.